A selection of T cell receptor beta chains follows, all from one sample in a study of blood T cells in healthy people across ages. One entry per CDR3 protein results from TCRdb running MiXCR on the 5' RACE reads. The sample comprises around 800,000 distinct CDR3 sequences, less than 70% of which are singletons, and about 42% rests with the top ten. Source material: blood. The source is a man older than 75 in good health. The CDR3 runs from the conserved cysteine through the conserved F or W. D genes are given only for firm matches. The size of a clone is reported for some rows only, either as once, few or many, or as a class for expanded clones.

J | D | size | V | CDR3 | DNA
TRBJ2-7 | TRBD1 | - | TRBV7-8 | CASSLSPDRAYEQYF | TGTGCCAGCAGCCTCTCCCCGGACAGGGCCTACGAGCAGTACTTC
TRBJ2-1 | - | - | TRBV6-5 | CASSYPKGNEQFF | TGTGCCAGCAGTTACCCCAAGGGCAATGAGCAGTTCTTC
TRBJ1-1 | - | once | TRBV5-1 | CASSFWEGNTEAFF | TGCGCCAGCAGCTTCTGGGAAGGGAACACTGAAGCTTTCTTT
TRBJ2-1 | - | - | TRBV20-1 | CSASQTTSYNEQFF | TGCAGTGCTTCACAGACAACCTCCTACAATGAGCAGTTCTTC
TRBJ1-4 | - | few | TRBV7-2 | CASSSVTGPGEKLFF | TGTGCCAGCAGCTCGGTGACAGGCCCCGGGGAAAAACTGTTTTTT
TRBJ2-7 | TRBD2 | few | TRBV12-3/TRBV12-4 | CASSWRGLAGIYEQYF | TGTGCCAGCAGTTGGCGGGGACTAGCGGGAATTTACGAGCAGTACTTC
TRBJ2-7 | TRBD2 | few | TRBV13 | CASSLSAWEGNYEQYF | TGTGCCAGCAGCTTATCGGCGTGGGAGGGTAACTACGAGCAGTACTTC
TRBJ2-1 | TRBD1 | once | TRBV25-1 | CASSDWTGAGEQFF | TGTGCCAGCAGTGACTGGACAGGGGCGGGTGAGCAGTTCTTC
TRBJ2-5 | TRBD1 | once | TRBV5-1 | CASSLEPGQVNKETQYF | TGCGCCAGCAGCTTGGAGCCGGGACAGGTTAACAAAGAGACCCAGTACTTC
TRBJ2-1 | TRBD2 | - | TRBV10-3 | CAISESRLAGGGNEQFF | TGTGCCATCAGTGAGTCGAGACTAGCGGGAGGAGGCAATGAGCAGTTCTTC
TRBJ2-3 | - | - | TRBV21-1 | CASSPPGGREHRYAYF | TGTGCCAGCAGCCCCCCTGGGGGCAGGGAGCACAGATACGCGTATTTT
TRBJ2-1 | TRBD1 | few | TRBV7-2 | CASGDRVEQFF | TGTGCCAGCGGGGACAGGGTTGAGCAGTTCTTC
TRBJ1-2 | - | - | TRBV20-1 | CSASAGSNYGYTF | TGCAGTGCTAGTGCTGGGTCTAACTATGGCTACACCTTC
TRBJ1-6 | - | few | TRBV6-1 | CASSEAATSSPLHF | TGTGCCAGCAGTGAAGCGGCCACTAGTTCACCCCTCCACTTT
TRBJ1-2 | TRBD1 | few | TRBV20-1 | CSASWDSYGYTF | TGCAGTGCTAGTTGGGACAGCTATGGCTACACCTTC
TRBJ2-7 | - | few | TRBV7-2 | CASSLGPNPYEQYF | TGTGCCAGCAGCTTGGGTCCCAACCCCTACGAGCAGTACTTC
TRBJ2-3 | TRBD1 | - | TRBV29-1 | CSAPLAGGNTQYF | TGCAGCGCCCCATTAGCAGGGGGCAATACGCAGTATTTT
TRBJ2-3 | TRBD2 | few | TRBV7-9 | CASSETSRYAYF | TGTGCCAGCAGCGAGACTAGCAGATACGCGTATTTT
TRBJ2-6 | - | - | TRBV20-1 | CSASLQGASSGANVLTF | TGTAGTGCTAGTTTACAGGGCGCTAGCTCTGGGGCCAACGTCCTGACTTTC
TRBJ1-2 | TRBD1 | many | TRBV6-5 | CASRRQGNYGYTF | TGTGCCAGCAGGCGACAGGGGAACTATGGCTACACCTTC
TRBJ2-5 | TRBD1 | - | TRBV28 | CASTTLQGARETQYF | TGTGCCAGCACCACTCTACAGGGGGCGAGAGAGACCCAGTACTTC
TRBJ2-1 | TRBD2 | - | TRBV20-1 | CSAYGRESNEQFF | TGCAGTGCCTACGGGAGGGAAAGCAATGAGCAGTTCTTC
TRBJ2-5 | - | - | TRBV7-3 | CASSLSREETQYF | TGTGCCAGCAGCTTAAGCCGGGAAGAGACCCAGTACTTC
TRBJ2-7 | TRBD2 | - | TRBV11-3 | CASSRTSGLYNEQYF | TGTGCCAGCAGCCGGACTAGCGGTCTTTACAATGAGCAGTACTTC
TRBJ2-7 | TRBD1 | - | TRBV5-1 | CASSPDRGTYEQYF | TGCGCCAGCAGCCCTGACAGGGGGACCTACGAGCAGTACTTC
TRBJ2-1 | TRBD2 | few | TRBV7-6 | CASSLASASGVNYNEQFF | TGTGCCAGCAGCTTAGCGTCGGCTAGCGGGGTGAACTACAATGAGCAGTTCTTC
TRBJ1-2 | - | once | TRBV20-1 | CSAPAGGTNYGYTF | TGCAGTGCTCCAGCGGGGGGCACTAACTATGGCTACACCTTC
TRBJ2-3 | - | - | TRBV20-1 | CSVSRRGTDTQYF | TGCAGTGTCTCACGGCGGGGTACAGATACGCAGTATTTT
TRBJ1-2 | - | few | TRBV13 | CASSFLRDMWGYTF | TGTGCCAGCAGCTTCCTCCGGGATATGTGGGGCTACACCTTC
TRBJ2-3 | - | - | TRBV6-1 | CASSALWETYSTDTQYF | TGTGCCAGCAGTGCCCTCTGGGAGACTTATAGCACAGATACGCAGTATTTT
TRBJ2-1 | TRBD2 | few | TRBV15 | CATSRDSGSEQFF | TGTGCCACCAGCAGAGATAGCGGGAGTGAGCAGTTCTTC
TRBJ1-4 | - | - | TRBV20-1 | CSARAAANEKLFF | TGCAGTGCTAGGGCGGCGGCTAATGAAAAACTGTTTTTT
TRBJ2-4 | - | few | TRBV28 | CASNRSGPKNIQYF | TGTGCCAGCAATCGTTCAGGGCCCAAAAACATTCAGTACTTC
TRBJ2-3 | TRBD1 | few | TRBV2 | CARTTGLASDTQYF | TGTGCCAGGACGACAGGGTTGGCATCAGATACGCAGTATTTT
TRBJ1-1 | - | few | TRBV12-3/TRBV12-4 | CASFRQGTEAFF | TGTGCCAGCTTCAGGCAGGGAACAGAAGCTTTCTTT
TRBJ2-5 | - | - | TRBV25-1 | CASSEPSQETQYF | TGTGCCAGCAGTGAACCCAGCCAAGAGACCCAGTACTTC
TRBJ1-2 | TRBD1 | - | TRBV29-1 | CSSSGGNYGYTF | TGCAGCTCGTCAGGGGGTAACTATGGCTACACCTTC
TRBJ2-7 | - | - | TRBV7-2 | CASSYRTGNEQYF | TGTGCCAGCAGCTATAGAACAGGGAACGAGCAGTACTTC
TRBJ2-7 | - | - | TRBV9 | CASSVDRVSYEQYF | TGTGCCAGCAGCGTAGACAGGGTCTCCTACGAGCAGTACTTC
TRBJ1-1 | - | - | TRBV5-1 | CASRAGVNTEAFF | TGCGCCAGCAGAGCGGGGGTGAACACTGAAGCTTTCTTT
TRBJ2-5 | - | - | TRBV9 | CASSVEGFSKETQYF | TGTGCCAGCAGCGTTGAAGGGTTTTCGAAAGAGACCCAGTACTTC
TRBJ1-2 | TRBD1 | - | TRBV13 | CASGLESGGESNYGYNF | TGTGCCAGCGGCTTAGAATCAGGGGGCGAGTCTAACTATGGCTACAACTTC
TRBJ1-2 | TRBD1 | few | TRBV29-1 | CSGDTNQGQGYTF | TGCAGCGGGGATACCAATCAGGGACAGGGCTACACCTTC
TRBJ2-5 | TRBD2 | - | TRBV5-1 | CASSGTSGGRETQYF | TGCGCCAGCAGCGGGACTAGCGGGGGACGAGAGACCCAGTACTTC
TRBJ1-1 | TRBD1 | - | TRBV29-1 | CSVVRGGSGEAFF | TGCAGCGTGGTCAGGGGGGGTAGCGGTGAAGCTTTCTTT
TRBJ2-3 | - | - | TRBV5-1 | CASSLDTSTDTQYF | TGTGCCAGCAGCTTAGATACTTCCACAGATACGCAGTATTTT
TRBJ2-5 | TRBD1 | - | TRBV18 | CASSPRTQGEGQYF | TGTGCCAGCTCACCGAGAACACAGGGGGAAGGCCAGTACTTC
TRBJ1-2 | - | - | TRBV10-3 | CAIRQGNYGYTF | TGTGCCATCAGGCAGGGGAACTATGGCTACACCTTC
TRBJ2-4 | - | - | TRBV11-2 | CASSLRSGLRRGNIQYF | TGTGCCAGCAGCTTACGCTCGGGCCTGAGGAGGGGAAACATTCAGTACTTC
TRBJ2-5 | TRBD1 | - | TRBV11-2 | CASTPTGRQETQYF | TGTGCCAGCACACCGACAGGGCGGCAAGAGACCCAGTACTTC